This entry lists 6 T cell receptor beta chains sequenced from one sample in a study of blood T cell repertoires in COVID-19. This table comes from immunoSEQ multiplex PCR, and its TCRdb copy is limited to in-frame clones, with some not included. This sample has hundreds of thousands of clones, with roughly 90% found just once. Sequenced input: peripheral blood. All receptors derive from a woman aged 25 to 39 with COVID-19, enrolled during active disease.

CDR3 loop: CASSQDTGGSPLHF. The CDR3 coding sequence is TGTGCCAGCAGCCAAGATACAGGGGGCTCACCCCTCCACTTT. The rearrangement links TRBV3-1 (or the pseudogene TRBV3-2) to TRBJ1-6, with 9 bases aligning to TRBD1. From germline, CDR1 is LGHDT and CDR2 YNNKEL (reference sequence). J lost 10 bases, V lost 0 bases, and 1 base had no gene match. This CDR3 has 14 amino acids.

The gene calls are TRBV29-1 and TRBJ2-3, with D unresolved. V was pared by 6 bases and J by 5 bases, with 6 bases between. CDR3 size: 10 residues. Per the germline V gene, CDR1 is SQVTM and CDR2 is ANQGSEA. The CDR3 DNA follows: TGCAGCGTCCCAGGAGATACGCAGTATTTT. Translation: CSVPGDTQYF.

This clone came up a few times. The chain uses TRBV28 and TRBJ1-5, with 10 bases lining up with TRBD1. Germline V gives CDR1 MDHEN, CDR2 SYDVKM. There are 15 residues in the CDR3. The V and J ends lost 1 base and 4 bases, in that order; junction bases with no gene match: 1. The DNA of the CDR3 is TGTGCCAGCAGTTTATCGGGACAGGGGAATCAGCCCCAGCATTTT. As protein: CASSLSGQGNQPQHF.

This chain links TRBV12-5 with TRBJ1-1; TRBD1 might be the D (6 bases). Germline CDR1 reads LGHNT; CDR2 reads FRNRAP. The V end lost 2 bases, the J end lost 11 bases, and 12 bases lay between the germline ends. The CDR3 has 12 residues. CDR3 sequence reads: CASGLPDRRAFF. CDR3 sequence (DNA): TGTGCTAGTGGTTTGCCCGACAGGCGGGCTTTCTTT. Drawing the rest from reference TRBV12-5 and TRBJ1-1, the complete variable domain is DARVTQTPRHKVTEMGQEVTMRCQPILGHNTVFWYRQTMMQGLELLAYFRNRAPLDDSGMPKDRFSAEMPDATLATLKIQPSEPRDSAVYFCASGLPDRRAFFGQGTRLTVV.

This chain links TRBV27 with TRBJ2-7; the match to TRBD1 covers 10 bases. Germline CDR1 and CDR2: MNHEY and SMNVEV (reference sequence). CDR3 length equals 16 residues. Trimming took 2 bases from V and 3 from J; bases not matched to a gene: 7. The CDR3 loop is CASSLEAGQGLYEQYF. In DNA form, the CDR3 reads TGTGCCAGCAGTTTAGAGGCGGGACAGGGGCTCTACGAGCAGTACTTC.

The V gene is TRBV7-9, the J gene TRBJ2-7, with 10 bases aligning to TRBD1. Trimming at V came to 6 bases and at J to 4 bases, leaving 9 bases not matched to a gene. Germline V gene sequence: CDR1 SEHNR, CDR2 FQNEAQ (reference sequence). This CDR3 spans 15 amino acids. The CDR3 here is CASSSTGTGEYEQYF. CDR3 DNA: TGTGCCAGCAGTTCTACCGGGACAGGGGAATACGAGCAGTACTTC.